The clone carrying this T cell receptor (beta chain) has a single count. The data derive from a study of Ad26.COV2.S vaccination and SARS-CoV-2 variants. In the study overall: Into the muscle, Ad26.COV2.S was dosed once or twice, 56 days apart.

The V gene's germline CDR1 is LNHDA and CDR2 SQIVND (reference sequence). Trimming took 3 bases from V and 5 from J, leaving 10 bases between them. CDR3 size: 13 residues. Described treatment: around 19 received Ad26.COV2.S at low or high dose, single or two shots; several received placebo; per-sample allocation not given. The samples date from day 63 after the first vaccine or placebo injection. The shot given was an Ad26 vector that makes Wuhan-strain SARS-CoV-2 spike. Sequencing was performed with immunoSEQ multiplex PCR; in TCRdb, only in-frame clones are kept and a portion is missing. This table has 300,000 to 400,000 clones, 70% to 90% appearing once.

The receptor was derived from a person between 18 and 60 years old who received the Ad26.COV2.S COVID-19 vaccine or a placebo. This chain uses TRBV19 with TRBJ2-5; D remains ambiguous. Material: peripheral blood, obtained in a trial of Ad26.COV2.S vaccine versus placebo. The CDR3 sequence is CASSINVGETQYF. Written as DNA, the CDR3 is TGTGCCAGTAGTATTAATGTGGGGGAGACCCAGTACTTC.